The 9 T cell receptor beta chains presented below share a single source sample, sequenced in a study of blood T cells in healthy people across ages. A sample-barcoded 5' primer and a J-beta primer mix were used in a second PCR of about 6 to 12 cycles. TCRdb analysed the 5' RACE reads with MiXCR anew, one entry per CDR3 protein. The sample shows about 720,000 distinct CDR3 sequences, approximately 22% of them seen only once. The specimen was blood. Receptors originate from an older man in good health.

The chain links TRBV7-2 to TRBJ1-2, with a weak D call TRBD1 (6 bases). The CDR3 consists of 15 residues. Per the germline V gene, CDR1 is SGHTA and CDR2 is FQGNSA. V was shortened by 6 bases and J by 0 bases, with 14 bases between the two germline ends. In DNA form, the CDR3 reads TGTGCCAGCAGTACAACAGGGAACCCTAACTATGGCTACACCTTC. It encodes CASSTTGNPNYGYTF.

This clonotype was counted only a few times. The chain joins TRBV7-2 to TRBJ2-1; TRBD2 might be the D (6 bases). V lost 5 bases and J 8 bases, leaving 19 bases between the germline ends. CDR1 is SGHTA and CDR2 is FQGNSA in the germline V gene. The CDR3 totals 15 residues. The CDR3 loop is CASSPRDLGGHEQFF. DNA for the CDR3: TGTGCCAGCAGCCCCCGGGACTTAGGCGGACATGAGCAGTTCTTC.

This clonotype has a handful of counts. V is TRBV10-3 and J is TRBJ2-5, with a weak D call TRBD1 (8 bases). In germline, CDR1 is ENHRY, CDR2 SYGVKD. Deletions cut 5 bases from V and 5 bases from J, with 12 bases between. The CDR3 has 13 residues. CDR3 bases: TGTGCCATCAGTCCACAGGGGGGGGAGACCCAGTACTTC. Protein product: CAISPQGGETQYF.

The rearrangement uses TRBV15 and TRBJ1-5, with 10 bases matching TRBD1. The ends lost 0 bases at V and 1 base at J; junction bases unmatched: 3. This CDR3 is built from 17 residues. The germline CDR1 and CDR2 sequences are LNHNV and YYDKDF (reference sequence). CDR3 sequence reads: CATSREMTGGSNQPQHF. CDR3 nucleotide sequence: TGTGCCACCAGCAGAGAAATGACAGGGGGCAGCAATCAGCCCCAGCATTTT.

This clonotype has just a few counts. The junction differs from germline at one of its ends, possibly a read error. The rearrangement joins TRBV4-3 to TRBJ1-4, with no clear D. Per germline, CDR1 LGHNA and CDR2 YSLEER. CDR3 length: 15 amino acids. Here the CDR3 reads CASSHTRTHNGKLFF. The CDR3 region has the DNA TGCGCCAGCAGCCATACCCGGACTCATAATGGAAAACTGTTTTTT.

This chain joins TRBV5-1 and TRBJ1-3, with D perhaps TRBD1 (5 bases). Germline CDR1 and CDR2: SGHRS and YFSETQ. This CDR3 is built from 14 residues. With 4 bases removed from V and 0 bases from J, the gap between germline ends came to 8 bases. The CDR3 DNA is TGCGCCAGCAGCGTGACAGCCTCTGGAAACACCATATATTTT. It encodes CASSVTASGNTIYF.

This chain connects TRBV7-3 to TRBJ1-2; D is ambiguous. CDR1 and CDR2 (germline): SGHTA, FQGTGA. V gave up 4 bases and J gave up 7 bases, with 13 bases separating them. The CDR3 sequence is 13 residues long. CDR3 residues: CASSSPGSAGYTF. CDR3 coding DNA: TGTGCCAGCAGCTCCCCAGGATCTGCTGGCTACACCTTC.

This chain uses TRBV27 with TRBJ1-5, with D possibly being TRBD1 (5 bases). The CDR3 has 15 amino acids. Trimming stripped 5 bases from V and 7 bases from J, with 18 bases between. Germline lookup yields CDR1 MNHEY and CDR2 SMNVEV (reference sequence). The CDR3, as DNA: TGTGCCAGCAGTCCGGGAGGGGAGATCTGGCAGCCCCAGCATTTT. Its translation is CASSPGGEIWQPQHF.

This clonotype has only a few counts. The chain links TRBV7-8 to TRBJ2-5; TRBD2 matches at 11 bases. Trimming took 3 bases from V and 0 from J; bases not matched to a gene: 3. The germline gives CDR1 SGHVS, CDR2 FQNEAQ. CDR3 length: 16 residues. CDR3 DNA sequence: TGTGCCAGCAGCTTGCGACTAGCGGGGAACCAAGAGACCCAGTACTTC. It encodes CASSLRLAGNQETQYF.